A single sample is the source of the 12 T cell receptor delta chains below, sequenced in a study of gamma-delta chains in newborns, infants, children. TCRdb reapplied CATT to the reads. The data contain approximately 1,300 delta-chain clones, roughly 0.98% of them singletons. The sample taken for sequencing was blood. The receptors shown here come from a child in good health.

This clone has a handful of counts. A read error likely explains this, since a far larger clone differs by one base. The chain joins TRDV2 to TRDJ1, with 12 bases matching TRDD3. This CDR3 is 18 amino acids long. The germline gives CDR1 GEAIGNYY, CDR2 EKD. V shed 3 bases, J shed 1 base, and the junction held 11 bases outside the gene matches. This CDR3 is CACDAVSSGGYGTDKLIF. The CDR3, as DNA: TGTGCCTGTGACGCCGTCTCGTCTGGGGGATACGGCACCGATAAACTCATCTTT.

There are a few counts of this clone. TCRdb records a much larger clone's protein for this DNA, with a difference at residue 8 that likely arises from a read error; the protein given is the translation of the DNA. The rearrangement uses TRDV2 and TRDJ1; TRDD3 matches 8 bases. This CDR3 contains 19 residues. Germline V gene sequence: CDR1 GEAIGNYY, CDR2 EKD. V lost 0 bases, J lost 3 bases, and 17 bases stayed unmatched. CDR3 in amino acids: CACDTLAYWGPPRADKLIF. The CDR3 bases are TGTGCCTGTGACACCCTTGCTTACTGGGGGCCCCCCAGGGCCGATAAACTCATCTTT.

This clone showed up just a few times. This likely traces to a read error, being one base from a far larger clone. The J gene is TRDJ1, the V gene TRDV2, with 7 positions matching TRDD3. This CDR3 comprises 19 residues. Trimming at V came to 1 base and at J to 0 bases, leaving 16 bases not matched to a gene. Germline V gene data show CDR1 as GEAIGNYY and CDR2 as EKD. The CDR3 region has the DNA TGTGCCTGTGACACTCTCCCTACCCTGGGGGGTATATACACCGATAAACTCATCTTT. Translated: CACDTLPTLGGIYTDKLIF.

This clone was picked up a small number of times. This probably arose from a read error, given a far larger clone one base away. The CDR3, as DNA: TGTGCCTGCCTTCCTCTTCTTGGTGCCTGGGACACCCGACAGATGTTTTTC. Protein: CACLPLLGAWDTRQMFF. This chain uses TRDV2 with TRDJ3; 7 bases line up with TRDD2. J was trimmed by 2 bases and V by 7 bases; bases with no gene match: 10. The V gene's germline CDR1 is GEAIGNYY and CDR2 EKD. This CDR3 comprises 17 residues.

A few counts support this clone. An end of the junction does not agree with germline; a read error may underlie this. CDR3 protein: CACDIPGDTSWDTRQMFF. CDR3 nucleotides: TGTGCCTGCGACATACCGGGGGATACGTCCTGGGACACCCGACAGATGTTTTTC. The chain joins TRDV2 to TRDJ3; TRDD3 aligns across 10 bases. Germline lookup yields CDR1 GEAIGNYY and CDR2 EKD. The CDR3 covers 18 residues.

Remarks on this clone: Only one base separates this from a far larger clonotype, so it likely reflects a read error. No V gene call is available, although the J gene is TRDJ1; the DNA was not compared with TRDD3, the D call given in the table. This CDR3 has 20 residues. CDR3 bases: TGTGCCTGTGGCACCGTCTCCCCGCCTCTCCCGGCTGGGGCCGACGGTAAACTCATCTTT. Protein product: CACGTVSPPLPAGADGKLIF.

This clone was detected a few times. With a far larger clone one base away, a read error is the likely cause. The sample has other DNA sequences that encode this CDR3 too. The chain has TRDV2 and TRDJ3, with D possibly TRDD3 on 5 matching bases. The CDR3 is made up of 16 amino acids. Germline V gives CDR1 GEAIGNYY, CDR2 EKD. The CDR3 DNA reads TGTGCCTGTGACACCCCGAGCTCCTGGGATACCCGACAGATGTTTTTC. It specifies CACDTPSSWDTRQMFF.

The chain links TRDV2 to TRDJ2, with TRDD3 matching 11 bases. With V trimmed by 1 base and J by 8 bases, 5 bases remained unmatched. The CDR3 is 15 residues long. Germline lookup yields CDR1 GEAIGNYY and CDR2 EKD. Written as DNA, the CDR3 is TGTGCCTGTGACACGTTGGGGGATACGAGTGCACAACTCTTCTTT. Residues: CACDTLGDTSAQLFF.

This clone was picked up a small number of times. A far larger clone is one nucleotide away, so this likely arose from a read error. Other nucleotide sequences in the sample specify the same CDR3. V usage is TRDV2 and J usage is TRDJ2; D unresolved. Germline lookup yields CDR1 GEAIGNYY and CDR2 EKD. This CDR3 has 14 amino acids. This CDR3 reads CACDTLALTAQLFF. Written as DNA, the CDR3 is TGTGCCTGCGACACCCTCGCTTTGACAGCACAACTCTTCTTT.

Remarks on this clone: This probably arose from a read error, given a far larger clone one base away. The genes are TRDV2 and TRDJ1; a weak D match, TRDD3 (5 bases). V was shortened by 0 bases and J by 2 bases, with 18 bases between the two germline ends. CDR3 length: 17 residues. In germline, CDR1 is GEAIGNYY, CDR2 EKD. The CDR3 spells CACDTVTSPGMTDKLIF. The CDR3 region has the DNA TGTGCCTGTGACACCGTTACATCACCCGGGATGACCGATAAACTCATCTTT.

Worth noting for this clone: A read error likely explains this, since a far larger clone differs by one base. Different DNA sequences within this sample yield the same CDR3. The chain uses TRDV2 and TRDJ3; 13 nucleotides match TRDD3. This CDR3 contains 18 residues. Germline loops: CDR1 GEAIGNYY, CDR2 EKD. CDR3 sequence: CACDGTGGYAWDTRQMFF. The CDR3 DNA reads as TGTGCCTGTGACGGGACTGGGGGATACGCCTGGGACACCCGTCAGATGTTTTTC.

This clone has just a few counts. TCRdb's protein, taken from a much larger clone, differs from this DNA's translation at residue 12, likely owing to a read error; the protein displayed comes from the DNA. The V and J genes are TRDV2 and TRDJ1; maybe TRDD2 (6 bases). Germline V CDR1 and CDR2: GEAIGNYY, EKD. The V and J ends lost 1 base and 1 base respectively, with 24 bases between them. The CDR3 contains 19 residues. Here the CDR3 DNA reads TGTGCCTGTGACACGATCCTACGCGCGAGGGGTGTTGTCACCGATAAACTCATCTTT. Protein product: CACDTILRARGVVTDKLIF.